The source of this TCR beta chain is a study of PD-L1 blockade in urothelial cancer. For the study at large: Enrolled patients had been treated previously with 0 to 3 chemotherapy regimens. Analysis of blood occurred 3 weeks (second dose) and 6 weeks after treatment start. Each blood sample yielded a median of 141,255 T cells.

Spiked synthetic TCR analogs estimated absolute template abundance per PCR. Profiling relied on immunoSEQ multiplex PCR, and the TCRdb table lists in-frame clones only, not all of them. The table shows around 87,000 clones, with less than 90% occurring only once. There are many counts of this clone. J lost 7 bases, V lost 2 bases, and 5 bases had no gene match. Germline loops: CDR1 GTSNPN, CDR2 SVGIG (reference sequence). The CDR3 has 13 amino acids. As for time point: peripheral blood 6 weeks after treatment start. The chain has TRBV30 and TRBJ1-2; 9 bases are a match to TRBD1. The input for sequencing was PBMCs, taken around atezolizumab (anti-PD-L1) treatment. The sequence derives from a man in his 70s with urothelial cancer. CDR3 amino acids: CAWSHRGPLGYTF. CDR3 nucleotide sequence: TGTGCCTGGAGTCACAGGGGGCCCCTTGGCTACACCTTC.